Below, 10 T cell receptor beta chains from the same sample are listed, as sequenced in a study of T cell responses to AZD1222 COVID-19 vaccine. Here immunoSEQ multiplex PCR was the method, and the copy in TCRdb shows in-frame clones only, minus some. The sample includes some 40,000 clones, over 75% of them seen just once. Sequenced material: peripheral blood, taken 28 days after the second dose of the MenACWY control vaccine. The source is an adult who received the MenACWY meningococcal vaccine as a control.

The chain employs TRBV11-1 and TRBJ2-5, with D uncertain. Trimming pared 2 bases from V and 5 bases from J, leaving 18 bases between. The CDR3 consists of 16 residues. Germline V gene lookup returns CDR1 SGHAT and CDR2 FQDESV (reference sequence). The CDR3 sequence: CASSLLGQKPMETQYF. The CDR3 DNA follows: TGTGCCAGCAGCTTATTAGGGCAGAAGCCCATGGAGACCCAGTACTTC.

The chain joins TRBV27 to TRBJ1-6; 7 bases agree with TRBD1. From germline, CDR1 is MNHEY and CDR2 SMNVEV (reference sequence). J gave up 5 bases and V 5 bases, and 6 bases lay outside the gene matches. This CDR3 contains 15 residues. CDR3 in amino acids: CASSGLQGNNSPLHF. The CDR3, as DNA: TGTGCCAGCAGTGGTTTACAGGGGAATAATTCACCCCTCCACTTT.

The chain combines TRBV6-4 with TRBJ2-3; D is perhaps TRBD1 (6 bases). Trimming took 5 bases from V and 2 from J, leaving 14 bases between them. The CDR3 totals 15 residues. CDR1 and CDR2 from the germline V gene are MRHNA and SNTAGT. CDR3 DNA sequence: TGTGCCAGCAGTAAGGGGGAAGGGGACACAGATACGCAGTATTTT. Encoded protein: CASSKGEGDTDTQYF.

The gene calls are TRBV5-4 and TRBJ1-5; D is possibly TRBD1 (5 bases). Germline V CDR1 and CDR2: SGHNT, YYREEE (reference sequence). Trimming stripped 7 bases from V and 4 bases from J, with 9 bases between. The CDR3 covers 12 residues. The CDR3: CASGTENQPQHF. In nucleotides, the CDR3 is TGTGCCAGCGGGACGGAGAATCAGCCCCAGCATTTT. The full variable domain, rest sourced from reference TRBV5-4 and TRBJ1-5, is ETGVTQSPTHLIKTRGQQVTLRCSSQSGHNTVSWYQQALGQGPQFIFQYYREEENGRGNFPPRFSGLQFPNYSSELNVNALELDDSALYLCASGTENQPQHFGDGTRLSIL.

This clone was observed a few times. In the same sample, other DNA sequences code for this CDR3. The chain has TRBV11-2 and TRBJ2-5; 8 bases fit TRBD2. V lost 5 bases and J lost 5; bases outside the gene matches: 16. The V gene's germline CDR1 is SGHAT and CDR2 FQNNGV. The CDR3 sequence is 17 residues long. The CDR3 DNA follows: TGTGCCAGCAGCCCCGTCGGGGGGGGCCGGAAGGGGGAGACCCAGTACTTC. Encoded protein: CASSPVGGGRKGETQYF.

In its sample, this clone was seen once. The V gene is TRBV30, the J gene TRBJ2-3; weak D call: TRBD1 (5 bases). Trimming pared 6 bases from V and 0 bases from J, leaving 13 bases between. Germline V gene data show CDR1 as GTSNPN and CDR2 as SVGIG (reference sequence). The CDR3 contains 14 residues. This CDR3 is CACGAGSSTDTQYF. In DNA form, the CDR3 reads TGTGCCTGTGGGGCAGGGTCTAGCACAGATACGCAGTATTTT.

The chain carries TRBV19 and TRBJ2-3; D is uncertain. Trimming left V 6 bases short and J 1 base short, with 14 bases between. Germline V lookup: CDR1 LNHDA, CDR2 SQIVND (reference sequence). The CDR3 loop spans 15 amino acids. The DNA of the CDR3 is TGTGCCAGTAGCCGAGAGGCTTGGGGCACAGATACGCAGTATTTT. Translated: CASSREAWGTDTQYF.

V is TRBV6-5 and J is TRBJ1-6, with 8 nucleotides matching TRBD1. Germline V lookup: CDR1 MNHEY, CDR2 SVGAGI. Losses at the gene ends were 6 bases for V and 8 bases for J; bases not matched to a gene: 6. This CDR3 is 14 amino acids long. CDR3 DNA sequence: TGTGCCAGCAGCAAGAACAGGGGGTATTCACCCCTCCACTTT. It yields the protein CASSKNRGYSPLHF.

The chain joins TRBV7-2 to TRBJ2-6, with D possibly called TRBD1 or TRBD2 (5 bases each). CDR1 is SGHTA and CDR2 is FQGNSA in the germline V gene. The CDR3 contains 17 residues. V was pared by 4 bases and J by 2 bases, with 15 bases between. Written as DNA, the CDR3 is TGTGCCAGCAGCTACGGGACGGCGTATACTGGGGCCAACGTCCTGACTTTC. Protein product: CASSYGTAYTGANVLTF.

The rearrangement links TRBV18 to TRBJ2-7; 9 bases align to TRBD1. V lost 6 bases, J lost 4 bases, and 1 base stayed unmatched. The CDR3 totals 12 residues. Germline V CDR1 and CDR2: KGHSH, LQKENI. The DNA for the CDR3 is TGTGCCAGCTCGGACAGGGGATACGAGCAGTACTTC. This sequence encodes CASSDRGYEQYF.